This T cell receptor (beta chain) was obtained from a study of blood T cell repertoires in COVID-19 (dated by TCRdb to between 2020 and 2021). As for the study more broadly: Samples covering the acute and convalescent phases of COVID-19 were provided by collaborators in the United States, Italy and Spain. Subjects who had been exposed to COVID-19, were actively infected with it, or had recovered from it provided the deeply sampled blood TCRbeta repertoires that made up the dataset. Where HLA class I and class II types were available, the types were taken from metadata supplied by the sample provider, not from assay-based typing. The repertoires were made available in a free public database intended to serve as a resource for research on the immune response to SARS-CoV-2. The prospective study material was composed of cDNA or gDNA derived from T cells, B-cell-depleted T cells, or PBMCs. The samples were drawn from two sources: the first 160 participants of the ongoing ImmuneRACE study, and 950 to 1,500 subjects contributed by 6 global collaborators. A de-identified subject ID, COVID-19 status, age in years and sex were almost always included in the sample metadata. Overall results and qualifications from the work: The amount of clinical and demographic metadata varied by source and participant and was provided uncurated.

TCRbeta CDR3 regions were amplified from genomic DNA by means of the immunoSEQ Assay, a bias-controlled multiplex PCR. Per the authors' processing: The number of nucleated cells in each sample was estimated by amplification of reference gene primers within the assay. Sequence reads were collapsed and filtered to measure the absolute abundance of every unique TCRbeta CDR3 rearrangement. For each sample, productive Simpson clonality was calculated as the square root of Simpson's diversity index over productive rearrangements. The source is immuneACCESS, and TCRdb retained only in-frame sequences with V and J called. Part of the clones is not carried over; for the studies checked, unresolved V genes explain less than half of this, and the remainder is unexplained. V and J calls and clone size come straight from that table; D and trimming were deduced from the DNA. Across this sample there are about 54,000 clones, with more than 80% seen only once. The biggest ten clones account for roughly 5.7% of the sample.

As to this clone: The clone's antigen remains unknown. Within one base of it there is no much larger clone, and no base qualities were kept.

The collaborating institutions used their own protocols to collect whole blood in K2EDTA tubes. For TCRbeta analysis, collaborator samples were shipped as frozen whole blood, as isolated PBMCs, or as DNA extracted from either sample type. Compared with germline, V lacks 4 bases and J lacks 0 bases; bases without a gene match: 5. CDR3 length: 16 amino acids, cysteine to phenylalanine. The retained sequence is limited to the CDR3, 48 bases, with the frame set at the first base. Per the germline V gene (reference sequence), LGHDT is the CDR1 and YNNKEL is the CDR2. The sequence joins TRBV3-1 (or the pseudogene TRBV3-2) to TRBJ2-2, with 7 bases aligning to TRBD1. The receptor comes from a woman aged 55-69 years with acute or convalescent COVID-19. Input material: peripheral blood. At the DNA level, the sequence is TGTGCCAGCAGCCCCCTTGGGACAGCGAACACCGGGGAGCTGTTTTTT. This is translated as CASSPLGTANTGELFF.